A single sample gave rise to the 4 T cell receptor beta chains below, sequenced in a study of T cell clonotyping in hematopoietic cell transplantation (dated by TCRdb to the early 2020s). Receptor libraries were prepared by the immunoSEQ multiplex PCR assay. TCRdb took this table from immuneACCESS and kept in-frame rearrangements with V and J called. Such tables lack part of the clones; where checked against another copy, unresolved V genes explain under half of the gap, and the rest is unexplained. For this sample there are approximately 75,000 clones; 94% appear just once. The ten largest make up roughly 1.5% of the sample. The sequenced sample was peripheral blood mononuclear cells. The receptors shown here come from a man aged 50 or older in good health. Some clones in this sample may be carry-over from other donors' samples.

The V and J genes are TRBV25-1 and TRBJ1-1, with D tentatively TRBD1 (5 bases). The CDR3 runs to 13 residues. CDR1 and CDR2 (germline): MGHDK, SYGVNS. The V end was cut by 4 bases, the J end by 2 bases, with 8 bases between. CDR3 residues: CASSARVNTEAFF. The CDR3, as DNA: TGTGCCAGCAGTGCCAGGGTTAACACTGAAGCTTTCTTT. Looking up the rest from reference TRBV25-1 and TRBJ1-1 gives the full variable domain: EADIYQTPRYLVIGTGKKITLECSQTMGHDKMYWYQQDPGMELHLIHYSYGVNSTEKGDLSSESTVSRIRTEHFPLTLESARPSHTSQYLCASSARVNTEAFFGQGTRLTVV.

The CDR3 region has the DNA TGTGCCAGCAGTGCGACTAGCGGGAAACCCCCCGGGGAGCTGTTTTTT. This codes for CASSATSGKPPGELFF. The V and J genes are TRBV28 and TRBJ2-2; 11 bases fit TRBD2. The CDR3 length is 16 residues. Germline loops: CDR1 MDHEN, CDR2 SYDVKM. V lost 5 bases, J lost 6 bases, and 8 bases stayed unmatched. Full variable domain (remainder filled in from reference TRBV28 and TRBJ2-2): DVKVTQSSRYLVKRTGEKVFLECVQDMDHENMFWYRQDPGLGLRLIYFSYDVKMKEKGDIPEGYSVSREKKERFSLILESASTNQTSMYLCASSATSGKPPGELFFGEGSRLTVL.

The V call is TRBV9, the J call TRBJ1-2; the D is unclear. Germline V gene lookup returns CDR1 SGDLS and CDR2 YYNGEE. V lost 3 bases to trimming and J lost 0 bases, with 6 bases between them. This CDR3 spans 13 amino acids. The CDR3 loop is CASSADPNYGYTF. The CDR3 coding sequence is TGTGCCAGCAGCGCGGACCCTAACTATGGCTACACCTTC.

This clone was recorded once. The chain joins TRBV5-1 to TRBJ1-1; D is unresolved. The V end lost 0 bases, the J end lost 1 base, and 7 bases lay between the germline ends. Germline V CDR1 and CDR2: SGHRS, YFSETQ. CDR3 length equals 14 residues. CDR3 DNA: TGCGCCAGCAGCTTGGCACCGGGGAACACTGAAGCTTTCTTT. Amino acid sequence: CASSLAPGNTEAFF. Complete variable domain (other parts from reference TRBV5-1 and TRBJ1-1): KAGVTQTPRYLIKTRGQQVTLSCSPISGHRSVSWYQQTPGQGLQFLFEYFSETQRNKGNFPGRFSGRQFSNSRSEMNVSTLELGDSALYLCASSLAPGNTEAFFGQGTRLTVV.